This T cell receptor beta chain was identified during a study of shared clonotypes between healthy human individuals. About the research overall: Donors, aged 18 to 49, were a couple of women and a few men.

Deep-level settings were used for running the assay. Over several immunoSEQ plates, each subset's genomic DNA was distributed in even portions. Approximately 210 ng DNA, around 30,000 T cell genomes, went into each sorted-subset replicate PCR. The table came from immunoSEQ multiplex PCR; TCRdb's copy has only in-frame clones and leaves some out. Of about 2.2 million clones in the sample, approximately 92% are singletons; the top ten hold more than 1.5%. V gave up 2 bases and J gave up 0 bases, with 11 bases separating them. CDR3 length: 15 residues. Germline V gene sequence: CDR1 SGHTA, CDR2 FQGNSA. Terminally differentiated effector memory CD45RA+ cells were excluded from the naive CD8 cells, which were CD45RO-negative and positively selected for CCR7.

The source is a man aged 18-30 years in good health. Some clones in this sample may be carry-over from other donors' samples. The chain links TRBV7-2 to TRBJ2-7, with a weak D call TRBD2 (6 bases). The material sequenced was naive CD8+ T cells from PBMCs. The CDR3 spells CASSLRGTDSYEQYF. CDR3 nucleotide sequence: TGTGCCAGCAGCTTAAGAGGGACTGACTCCTACGAGCAGTACTTC.